This is a list of T cell receptor beta chains from one sample in a study of blood T cell repertoires in COVID-19. This table comes from immunoSEQ multiplex PCR, and its TCRdb copy is limited to in-frame clones, with some not included. The table lists approximately 130,000 clones, approximately 83% of them singletons. The sample consisted of peripheral blood. Source of these receptors: a woman in her forties or fifties who had recovered from COVID-19. Both conserved end residues are part of each CDR3. The D gene is left open where the match is weak. Where a row states a size, it is once, few, many or the class of an expanded clone; other rows omit it.

J: TRBJ1-1; V: TRBV5-6; size: -; D: TRBD1; CDR3: CASSLASDRGRREAFF; DNA: TGTGCCAGCAGCTTGGCTTCAGACAGGGGGCGGAGGGAAGCTTTCTTT
J: TRBJ2-7; V: TRBV15; size: -; D: -; CDR3: CATSRGSFQGQYF; DNA: TGTGCCACCAGCAGAGGCAGCTTTCAGGGGCAGTACTTC
J: TRBJ2-2; V: TRBV30; size: -; D: TRBD2; CDR3: CACVLFGAGARELFF; DNA: TGTGCCTGCGTCCTCTTCGGAGCGGGGGCCCGGGAGCTGTTTTTT
J: TRBJ2-5; V: TRBV5-4; size: -; D: TRBD2; CDR3: CASRKTSGGRGETQYF; DNA: TGTGCCAGCAGGAAGACTAGCGGGGGACGTGGAGAGACCCAGTACTTC
J: TRBJ2-1; V: TRBV30; size: once; D: -; CDR3: CAWSVTYYNEQFF; DNA: TGTGCCTGGAGTGTAACCTACTACAATGAGCAGTTCTTC
J: TRBJ2-7; V: TRBV3-1/TRBV3-2; size: -; D: TRBD2; CDR3: CASSQAVTSATYEQYF; DNA: TGTGCCAGCAGCCAAGCGGTGACTAGCGCGACCTACGAGCAGTACTTC
J: TRBJ2-7; V: TRBV2; size: -; D: TRBD2; CDR3: CASQKTSGEYEQYF; DNA: TGTGCCAGCCAAAAGACTAGCGGGGAGTACGAGCAGTACTTC
J: TRBJ2-3; V: TRBV6-5; size: few; D: -; CDR3: CASSFSGTDTQYF; DNA: TGTGCCAGCAGTTTTTCAGGCACAGATACGCAGTATTTT
J: TRBJ2-7; V: TRBV29-1; size: -; D: -; CDR3: CSGISGVAYEQYF; DNA: TGCAGCGGCATAAGCGGCGTAGCCTACGAGCAGTACTTC
J: TRBJ2-3; V: TRBV7-2; size: -; D: TRBD2; CDR3: CASSHAGTRGTDTQYF; DNA: TGTGCCAGCAGCCATGCCGGGACTAGGGGCACAGATACGCAGTATTTT
J: TRBJ2-1; V: TRBV7-9; size: -; D: TRBD1; CDR3: CASSFDRGHNEQFF; DNA: TGTGCCAGCAGCTTTGACAGGGGGCATAATGAGCAGTTCTTC
J: TRBJ2-5; V: TRBV5-1; size: -; D: TRBD2; CDR3: CASSLVRTSGGNQETQYF; DNA: TGCGCCAGCAGCTTGGTTCGGACTAGCGGGGGGAACCAAGAGACCCAGTACTTC
J: TRBJ1-3; V: TRBV7-9; size: -; D: -; CDR3: CACRGSGNTIYF; DNA: TGTGCCTGTCGAGGATCTGGAAACACCATATATTTT
J: TRBJ1-6; V: TRBV7-2; size: -; D: -; CDR3: CASSFSSNNSPLHF; DNA: TGTGCCAGCAGCTTTTCCAGTAATAATTCACCCCTCCACTTT
J: TRBJ2-1; V: TRBV19; size: -; D: TRBD1; CDR3: CASSIGTGLRRNEQFF; DNA: TGTGCCAGTAGTATCGGGACAGGCCTTCGGCGCAATGAGCAGTTCTTC
J: TRBJ2-1; V: TRBV14; size: -; D: TRBD2; CDR3: CASSQGYGGGLYNEQFF; DNA: TGTGCCAGCAGCCAAGGGTACGGCGGGGGACTGTACAATGAGCAGTTCTTC
J: TRBJ2-3; V: TRBV7-9; size: once; D: -; CDR3: CASSIFRREGITDTQYF; DNA: TGTGCCAGCAGCATATTTAGGAGAGAGGGTATCACAGATACGCAGTATTTT
J: TRBJ1-3; V: TRBV18; size: -; D: -; CDR3: CASSPQQLHSGNTIYF; DNA: TGTGCCAGCTCACCCCAACAGCTACACTCTGGAAACACCATATATTTT
J: TRBJ2-3; V: TRBV5-1; size: -; D: TRBD2; CDR3: CASSSGGKHTQYF; DNA: TGCGCCAGCAGCTCGGGAGGGAAACATACGCAGTATTTT
J: TRBJ1-6; V: TRBV30; size: -; D: -; CDR3: CAWSPALGRQSAAPLHF; DNA: TGTGCCTGGAGTCCAGCCCTCGGACGGCAATCAGCGGCACCCCTCCACTTT
J: TRBJ2-5; V: TRBV2; size: -; D: -; CDR3: CASRARGRETQYF; DNA: TGTGCCAGCAGGGCACGGGGAAGGGAGACCCAGTACTTC
J: TRBJ1-5; V: TRBV15; size: -; D: -; CDR3: CATSREQDQPQHF; DNA: TGTGCCACCAGCAGAGAGCAGGATCAGCCCCAGCATTTT
J: TRBJ1-6; V: TRBV6-2/TRBV6-3; size: -; D: -; CDR3: CASSRGRGYSPLHF; DNA: TGTGCCAGCAGCCGAGGCAGGGGTTATTCACCCCTCCACTTT
J: TRBJ2-4; V: TRBV7-2; size: -; D: TRBD1; CDR3: CASSLERGQGNIQYF; DNA: TGTGCCAGCAGCTTAGAGAGGGGACAGGGTAACATTCAGTACTTC
J: TRBJ1-2; V: TRBV19; size: -; D: -; CDR3: CASSRSPQGRDGYTF; DNA: TGTGCCAGTAGTAGAAGTCCCCAGGGGCGTGATGGCTACACCTTC
J: TRBJ1-5; V: TRBV19; size: -; D: TRBD1; CDR3: CASSISGTGDYQPQHF; DNA: TGTGCCAGTAGTATCTCCGGGACAGGGGATTATCAGCCCCAGCATTTT
J: TRBJ1-2; V: TRBV6-2/TRBV6-3; size: -; D: -; CDR3: CASSYSSRAGFYGYTF; DNA: TGTGCCAGCAGTTACTCGAGTAGGGCGGGATTCTATGGCTACACCTTC
J: TRBJ2-7; V: TRBV6-5; size: -; D: -; CDR3: CASSYSLTGNLDEQYF; DNA: TGTGCCAGCAGTTACTCTCTGACAGGTAATCTCGACGAGCAGTACTTC
J: TRBJ1-2; V: TRBV9; size: -; D: -; CDR3: CASSVVQGGYTF; DNA: TGTGCCAGCAGCGTAGTTCAGGGTGGCTACACCTTC
J: TRBJ2-7; V: TRBV5-1; size: -; D: -; CDR3: CASSLGLWSEQYF; DNA: TGCGCCAGCAGCTTGGGTCTTTGGAGCGAGCAGTACTTC
J: TRBJ1-3; V: TRBV27; size: -; D: TRBD1; CDR3: CASSLGQGGGNTIYF; DNA: TGTGCCAGCAGTCTCGGACAGGGTGGCGGAAACACCATATATTTT
J: TRBJ1-2; V: TRBV5-1; size: -; D: TRBD1; CDR3: CASSLARQGDGYTF; DNA: TGCGCCAGCAGCTTGGCCAGACAGGGGGATGGCTACACCTTC
J: TRBJ2-5; V: TRBV7-2; size: -; D: -; CDR3: CASSANQSPGETQYF; DNA: TGTGCCAGCAGCGCAAACCAGAGCCCAGGGGAGACCCAGTACTTC
J: TRBJ2-1; V: TRBV9; size: few; D: -; CDR3: CASSGTGSSYNEQFF; DNA: TGTGCCAGCAGCGGAACAGGTAGCTCCTACAATGAGCAGTTCTTC
J: TRBJ2-7; V: TRBV7-2; size: once; D: -; CDR3: CASSLEAGTYYEQYF; DNA: TGTGCCAGCAGCTTAGAGGCGGGAACCTACTACGAGCAGTACTTC
J: TRBJ1-1; V: TRBV6-6; size: -; D: -; CDR3: CASSSQLNTEAFF; DNA: TGTGCCAGCAGTTCCCAGTTGAACACTGAAGCTTTCTTT
J: TRBJ2-1; V: TRBV7-6; size: -; D: TRBD2; CDR3: CASSFAAGDYGNEQFF; DNA: TGTGCCAGCAGCTTCGCAGCGGGAGATTATGGCAATGAGCAGTTCTTC
J: TRBJ2-1; V: TRBV4-3; size: -; D: TRBD1; CDR3: CASSQDRQGALGEQFF; DNA: TGCGCCAGCAGCCAAGATCGGCAGGGGGCCCTCGGTGAGCAGTTCTTC
J: TRBJ2-1; V: TRBV4-1; size: once; D: TRBD2; CDR3: CASSQGGVAGSRTSGRREQFF; DNA: TGCGCCAGCAGCCAAGGAGGGGTAGCGGGTTCCCGGACTAGCGGGAGGAGGGAGCAGTTCTTC
J: TRBJ2-2; V: TRBV5-6; size: -; D: -; CDR3: CASSLILKGIGELFF; DNA: TGTGCCAGCAGCTTGATTTTAAAGGGGATCGGGGAGCTGTTTTTT
J: TRBJ1-1; V: TRBV3-1/TRBV3-2; size: -; D: -; CDR3: CASSQGALPDTEAFF; DNA: TGTGCCAGCAGCCAGGGGGCCCTCCCGGATACTGAAGCTTTCTTT
J: TRBJ2-3; V: TRBV5-6; size: -; D: -; CDR3: CASSLLGSYTDTQYF; DNA: TGTGCCAGCAGCTTGCTGGGCAGCTACACAGATACGCAGTATTTT
J: TRBJ2-3; V: TRBV30; size: -; D: -; CDR3: CAWSVSGDTQYF; DNA: TGTGCCTGGAGTGTATCGGGAGATACGCAGTATTTT
J: TRBJ2-1; V: TRBV7-9; size: few; D: -; CDR3: CASRPRGNEQFF; DNA: TGTGCCAGCAGACCTCGGGGTAATGAGCAGTTCTTC
J: TRBJ1-5; V: TRBV5-1; size: few; D: TRBD1; CDR3: CASSLEGAGQPQHF; DNA: TGCGCCAGCAGCTTGGAGGGGGCAGGACAGCCCCAGCATTTT
J: TRBJ1-5; V: TRBV5-1; size: -; D: -; CDR3: CASSLGPGVQPQHF; DNA: TGCGCCAGCAGCTTGGGGCCAGGGGTTCAGCCCCAGCATTTT
J: TRBJ2-2; V: TRBV7-9; size: -; D: -; CDR3: CASSSSGLRQGNTGELFF; DNA: TGTGCCAGCAGCTCAAGCGGGTTGCGACAGGGTAACACCGGGGAGCTGTTTTTT
J: TRBJ1-2; V: TRBV21-1; size: once; D: -; CDR3: CASNRSGIYYGYTF; DNA: TGTGCCAGCAACCGATCGGGAATTTACTATGGCTACACCTTC
J: TRBJ2-2; V: TRBV5-1; size: once; D: -; CDR3: CASSLGEGGWGGELFF; DNA: TGCGCCAGCAGCTTGGGAGAAGGAGGCTGGGGCGGGGAGCTGTTTTTT
J: TRBJ1-6; V: TRBV6-5; size: -; D: -; CDR3: CATMADGLINSPLHF; DNA: TGTGCCACCATGGCGGACGGACTGATAAATTCACCCCTCCACTTT
J: TRBJ2-7; V: TRBV24-1; size: -; D: TRBD2; CDR3: CATSDRASGGYEQYF; DNA: TGTGCCACCAGTGATAGGGCTAGCGGGGGCTACGAGCAGTACTTC
J: TRBJ1-2; V: TRBV6-5; size: -; D: TRBD1; CDR3: CASASADRAYGYTF; DNA: TGTGCCAGCGCCAGTGCGGACAGGGCCTATGGCTACACCTTC
J: TRBJ2-7; V: TRBV19; size: -; D: -; CDR3: CASSPRGRGLYEQYF; DNA: TGTGCCAGTAGTCCCCGGGGGCGGGGGCTCTACGAGCAGTACTTC
J: TRBJ1-6; V: TRBV4-3; size: -; D: -; CDR3: CASSQDTGRGNSPLHF; DNA: TGCGCCAGCAGCCAAGATACGGGGAGGGGAAATTCACCCCTCCACTTT
J: TRBJ1-2; V: TRBV19; size: -; D: -; CDR3: CASSQQFYGYTF; DNA: TGTGCCAGTAGTCAACAATTCTATGGCTACACCTTC
J: TRBJ2-6; V: TRBV5-1; size: -; D: TRBD1; CDR3: CASSPRDRPSSGANVLTF; DNA: TGCGCCAGCAGCCCACGGGACAGACCCAGCTCTGGGGCCAACGTCCTGACTTTC
J: TRBJ2-2; V: TRBV7-2; size: -; D: TRBD1; CDR3: CASSFGLTGRTGELFF; DNA: TGTGCCAGCAGCTTTGGCCTGACAGGGCGGACCGGGGAGCTGTTTTTT